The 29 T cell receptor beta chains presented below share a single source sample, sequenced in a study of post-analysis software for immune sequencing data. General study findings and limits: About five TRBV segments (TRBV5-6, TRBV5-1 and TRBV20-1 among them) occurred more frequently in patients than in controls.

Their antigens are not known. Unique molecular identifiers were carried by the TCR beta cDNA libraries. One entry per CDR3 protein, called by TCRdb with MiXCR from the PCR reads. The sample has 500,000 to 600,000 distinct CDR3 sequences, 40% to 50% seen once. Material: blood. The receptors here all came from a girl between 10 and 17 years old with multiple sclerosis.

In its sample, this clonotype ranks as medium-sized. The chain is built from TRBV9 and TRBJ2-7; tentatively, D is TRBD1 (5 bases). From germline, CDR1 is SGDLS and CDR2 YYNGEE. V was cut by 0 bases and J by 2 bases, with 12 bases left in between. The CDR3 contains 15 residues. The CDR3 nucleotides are TGTGCCAGCAGCGTAGGCGCGACAGAAACCTACGAGCAGTACTTC. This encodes CASSVGATETYEQYF.

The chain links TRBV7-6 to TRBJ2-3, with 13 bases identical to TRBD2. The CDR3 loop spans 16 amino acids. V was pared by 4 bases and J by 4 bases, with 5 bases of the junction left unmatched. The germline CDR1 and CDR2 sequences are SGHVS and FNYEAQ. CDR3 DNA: TGTGCCAGCAGCTCGAGGACTAGCGGGGGAGCAGATACGCAGTATTTT. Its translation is CASSSRTSGGADTQYF.

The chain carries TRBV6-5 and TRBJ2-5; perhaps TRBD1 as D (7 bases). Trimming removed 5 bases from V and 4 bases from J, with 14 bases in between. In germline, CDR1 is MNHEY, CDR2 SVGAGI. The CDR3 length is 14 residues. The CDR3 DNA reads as TGTGCCAGCAGTGACAGGGAGGTGGGAGAGACCCAGTACTTC. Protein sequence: CASSDREVGETQYF.

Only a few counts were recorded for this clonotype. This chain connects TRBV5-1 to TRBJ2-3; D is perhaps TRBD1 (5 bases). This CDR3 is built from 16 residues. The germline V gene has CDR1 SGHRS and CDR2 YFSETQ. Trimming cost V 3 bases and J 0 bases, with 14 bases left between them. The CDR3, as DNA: TGCGCCAGCAGCTCACCCTCCCAGGGCAGCACAGATACGCAGTATTTT. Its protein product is CASSSPSQGSTDTQYF. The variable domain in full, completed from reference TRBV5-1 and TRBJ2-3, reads KAGVTQTPRYLIKTRGQQVTLSCSPISGHRSVSWYQQTPGQGLQFLFEYFSETQRNKGNFPGRFSGRQFSNSRSEMNVSTLELGDSALYLCASSSPSQGSTDTQYFGPGTRLTVL.

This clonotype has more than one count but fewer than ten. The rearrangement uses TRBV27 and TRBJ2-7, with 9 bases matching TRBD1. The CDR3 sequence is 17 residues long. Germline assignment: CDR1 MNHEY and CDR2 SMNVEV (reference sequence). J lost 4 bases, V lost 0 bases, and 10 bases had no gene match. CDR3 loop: CASSLSGGDRAVYEQYF. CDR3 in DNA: TGTGCCAGCAGTTTATCGGGGGGGGACAGGGCAGTGTACGAGCAGTACTTC.

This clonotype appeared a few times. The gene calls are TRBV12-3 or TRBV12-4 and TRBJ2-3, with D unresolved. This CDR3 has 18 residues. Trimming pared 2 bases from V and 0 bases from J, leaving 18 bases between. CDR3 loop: CASSLPRVGYSSTDTQYF. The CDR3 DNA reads TGTGCCAGCAGTTTACCCCGAGTGGGGTATTCTAGCACAGATACGCAGTATTTT.

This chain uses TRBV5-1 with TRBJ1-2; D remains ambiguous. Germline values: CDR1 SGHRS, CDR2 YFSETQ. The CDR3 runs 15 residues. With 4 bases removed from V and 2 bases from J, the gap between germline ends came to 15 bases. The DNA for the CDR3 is TGCGCCAGCAGCCCAACAGCTTTGCCGAACTATGGCTACACCTTC. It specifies CASSPTALPNYGYTF. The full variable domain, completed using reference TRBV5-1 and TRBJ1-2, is KAGVTQTPRYLIKTRGQQVTLSCSPISGHRSVSWYQQTPGQGLQFLFEYFSETQRNKGNFPGRFSGRQFSNSRSEMNVSTLELGDSALYLCASSPTALPNYGYTFGSGTRLTVV.

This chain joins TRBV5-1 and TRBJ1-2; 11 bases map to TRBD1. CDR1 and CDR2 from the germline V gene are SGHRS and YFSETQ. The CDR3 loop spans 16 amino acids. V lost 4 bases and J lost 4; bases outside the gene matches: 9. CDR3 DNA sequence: TGCGCCAGCAGCCACGGACAGGGGGCTAGACTCTATGGCTACACCTTC. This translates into CASSHGQGARLYGYTF.

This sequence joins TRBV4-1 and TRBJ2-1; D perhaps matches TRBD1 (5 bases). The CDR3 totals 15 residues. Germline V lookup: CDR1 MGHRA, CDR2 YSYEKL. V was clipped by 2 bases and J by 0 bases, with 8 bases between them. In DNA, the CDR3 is TGCGCCAGCAGCCAACAGGACAACTCCTACAATGAGCAGTTCTTC. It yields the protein CASSQQDNSYNEQFF.

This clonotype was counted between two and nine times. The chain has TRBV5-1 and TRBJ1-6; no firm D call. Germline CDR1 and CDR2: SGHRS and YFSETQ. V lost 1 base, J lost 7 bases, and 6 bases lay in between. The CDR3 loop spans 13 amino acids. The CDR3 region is CASSLTNNSPLHF. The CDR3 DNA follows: TGCGCCAGCAGCTTGACCAACAATTCACCCCTCCACTTT.

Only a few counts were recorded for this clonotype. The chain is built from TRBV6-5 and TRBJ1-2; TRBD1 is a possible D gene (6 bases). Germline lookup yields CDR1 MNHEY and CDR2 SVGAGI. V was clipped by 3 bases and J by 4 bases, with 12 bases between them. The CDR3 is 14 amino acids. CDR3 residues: CASSYGTGTYGYTF. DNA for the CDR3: TGTGCCAGCAGTTATGGCACAGGGACCTATGGCTACACCTTC.

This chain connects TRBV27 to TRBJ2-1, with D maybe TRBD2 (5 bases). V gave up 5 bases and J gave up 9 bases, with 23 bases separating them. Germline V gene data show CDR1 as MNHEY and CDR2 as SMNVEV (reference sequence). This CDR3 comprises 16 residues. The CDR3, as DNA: TGTGCCAGCAGTCTCTTAGCGTCGGTCCAGTGGGGTGAGCAGTTCTTC. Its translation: CASSLLASVQWGEQFF.

CDR3 protein: CASSHEERHGYTF. The CDR3 DNA follows: TGTGCCAGCAGCCACGAGGAGCGTCATGGCTACACCTTC. This chain joins TRBV3-1 and TRBJ1-2; no firm D call. Germline values: CDR1 LGHDT, CDR2 YNNKEL (reference sequence). V was shortened by 3 bases and J by 6 bases, with 11 bases between the two germline ends. The CDR3 is 13 amino acids.

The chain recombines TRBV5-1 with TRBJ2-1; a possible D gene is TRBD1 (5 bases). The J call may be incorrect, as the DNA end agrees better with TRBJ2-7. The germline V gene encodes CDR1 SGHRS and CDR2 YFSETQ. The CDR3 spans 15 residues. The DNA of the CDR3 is TGCGCCAGCAGCTTGGGGCAGGGAAAGTACAATGAGCAGTACTTC. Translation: CASSLGQGKYNEQYF.

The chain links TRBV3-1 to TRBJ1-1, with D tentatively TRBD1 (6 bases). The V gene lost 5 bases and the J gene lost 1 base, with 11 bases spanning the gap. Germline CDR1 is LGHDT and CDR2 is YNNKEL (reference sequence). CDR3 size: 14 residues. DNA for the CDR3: TGTGCCAGCAGCTCGACAGGCGCGAACACTGAAGCTTTCTTT. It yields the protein CASSSTGANTEAFF. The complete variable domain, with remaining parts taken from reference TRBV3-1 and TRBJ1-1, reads DTAVSQTPKYLVTQMGNDKSIKCEQNLGHDTMYWYKQDSKKFLKIMFSYNNKELIINETVPNRFSPKSPDKAHLNLHINSLELGDSAVYFCASSSTGANTEAFFGQGTRLTVV.

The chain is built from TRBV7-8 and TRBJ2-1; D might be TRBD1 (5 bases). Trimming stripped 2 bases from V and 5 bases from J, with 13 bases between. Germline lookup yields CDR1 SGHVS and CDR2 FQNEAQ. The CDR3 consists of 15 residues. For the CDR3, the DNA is TGTGCCAGCAGCTTAAGGGGTCAGGTCGACAATGAGCAGTTCTTC. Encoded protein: CASSLRGQVDNEQFF.

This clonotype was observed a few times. The DNA for the CDR3 is TGCGCCAGCAGCCAAGGCCCCCAATTAGGGCTATTCGGAGATACGCAGTATTTT. This gives the protein CASSQGPQLGLFGDTQYF. The chain employs TRBV4-1 and TRBJ2-3; no definite D call. The CDR3 is 18 residues long. In germline, CDR1 is MGHRA, CDR2 YSYEKL. V dropped 1 base and J dropped 5 bases, with 22 bases sitting between them.

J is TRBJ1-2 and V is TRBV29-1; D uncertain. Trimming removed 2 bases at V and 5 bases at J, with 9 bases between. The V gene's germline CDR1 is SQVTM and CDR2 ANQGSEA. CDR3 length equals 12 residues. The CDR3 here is CSVETITYGYTF. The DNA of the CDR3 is TGCAGCGTTGAAACAATTACTTATGGCTACACCTTC.

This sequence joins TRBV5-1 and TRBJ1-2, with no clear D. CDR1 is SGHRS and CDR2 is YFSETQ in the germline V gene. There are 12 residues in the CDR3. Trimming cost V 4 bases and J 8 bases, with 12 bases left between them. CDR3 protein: CASSPDLGGYTF. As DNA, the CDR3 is TGCGCCAGCAGCCCCGATCTGGGCGGCTACACCTTC.

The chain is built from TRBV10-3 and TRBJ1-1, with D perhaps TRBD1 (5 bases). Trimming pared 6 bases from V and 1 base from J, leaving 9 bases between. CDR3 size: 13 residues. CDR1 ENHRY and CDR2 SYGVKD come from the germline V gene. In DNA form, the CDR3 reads TGTGCCATCAGCAAAAGGGGGAACACTGAAGCTTTCTTT. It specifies CAISKRGNTEAFF.

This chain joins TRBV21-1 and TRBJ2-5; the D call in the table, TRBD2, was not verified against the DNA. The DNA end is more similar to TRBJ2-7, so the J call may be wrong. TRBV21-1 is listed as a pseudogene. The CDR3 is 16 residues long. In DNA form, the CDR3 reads TGTGCCGGCAGTAAGCGGAAAGCGGGAAGGGATTACGAGCAGTACTTC. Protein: CAGSKRKAGRDYEQYF.

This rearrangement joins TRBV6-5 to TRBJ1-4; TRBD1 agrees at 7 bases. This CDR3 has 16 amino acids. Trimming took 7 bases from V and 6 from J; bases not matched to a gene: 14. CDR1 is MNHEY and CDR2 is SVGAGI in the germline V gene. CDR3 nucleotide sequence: TGTGCCAGCACCTACGGGGCAGGGGGAATAGATGAAAAACTGTTTTTT. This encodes CASTYGAGGIDEKLFF.

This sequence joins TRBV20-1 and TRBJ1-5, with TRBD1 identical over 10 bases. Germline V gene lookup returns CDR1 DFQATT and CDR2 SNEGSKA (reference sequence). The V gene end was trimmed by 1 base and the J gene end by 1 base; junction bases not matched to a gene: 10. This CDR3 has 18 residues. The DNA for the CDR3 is TGCAGTGCTAGAGTTCAGGGACAGGGGCCCCCCAGCAATCAGCCCCAGCATTTT. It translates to CSARVQGQGPPSNQPQHF.

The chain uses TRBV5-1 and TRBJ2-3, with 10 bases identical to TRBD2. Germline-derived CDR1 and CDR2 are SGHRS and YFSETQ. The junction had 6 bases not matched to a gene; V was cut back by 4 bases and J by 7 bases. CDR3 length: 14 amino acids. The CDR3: CASSGSGGAYTQYF. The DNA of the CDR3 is TGCGCCAGCAGCGGAAGCGGGGGGGCGTATACGCAGTATTTT.

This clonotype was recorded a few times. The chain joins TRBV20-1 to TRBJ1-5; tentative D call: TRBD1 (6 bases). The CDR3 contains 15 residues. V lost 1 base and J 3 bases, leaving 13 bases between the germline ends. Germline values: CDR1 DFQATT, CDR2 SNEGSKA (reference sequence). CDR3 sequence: CSARVAGAINQPQHF. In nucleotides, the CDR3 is TGCAGTGCTAGAGTAGCAGGGGCTATCAATCAGCCCCAGCATTTT.

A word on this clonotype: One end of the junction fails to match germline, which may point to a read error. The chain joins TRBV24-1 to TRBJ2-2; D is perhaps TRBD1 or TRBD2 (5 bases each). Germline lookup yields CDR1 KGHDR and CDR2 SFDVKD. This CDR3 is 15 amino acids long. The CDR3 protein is CATSGLGRNTGELFF. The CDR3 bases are TGTGCCACCAGTGGTTTGGGACGGAACACCGGGGAGCTGTTTTTT.

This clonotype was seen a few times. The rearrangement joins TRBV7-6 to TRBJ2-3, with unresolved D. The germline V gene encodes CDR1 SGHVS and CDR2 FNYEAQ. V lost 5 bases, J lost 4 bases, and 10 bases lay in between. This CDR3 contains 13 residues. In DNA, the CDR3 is TGTGCCAGCAGCCTCCAAACGGCAGATACGCAGTATTTT. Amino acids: CASSLQTADTQYF. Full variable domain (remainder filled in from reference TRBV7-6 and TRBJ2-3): GAGVSQSPRYKVTKRGQDVALRCDPISGHVSLYWYRQALGQGPEFLTYFNYEAQQDKSGLPNDRFSAERPEGSISTLTIQRTEQRDSAMYRCASSLQTADTQYFGPGTRLTVL.

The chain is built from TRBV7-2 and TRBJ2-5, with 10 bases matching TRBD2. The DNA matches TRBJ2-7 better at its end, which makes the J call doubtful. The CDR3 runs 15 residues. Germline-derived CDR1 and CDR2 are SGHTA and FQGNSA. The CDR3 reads CASSLGGLAVYEQYF. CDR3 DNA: TGTGCCAGCAGCTTGGGTGGACTAGCGGTTTACGAGCAGTACTTC.

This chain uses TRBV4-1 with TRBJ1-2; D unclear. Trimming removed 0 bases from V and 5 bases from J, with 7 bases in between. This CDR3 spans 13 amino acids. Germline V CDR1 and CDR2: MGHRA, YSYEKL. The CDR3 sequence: CASSQEMQYGYTF. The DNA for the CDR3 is TGCGCCAGCAGCCAAGAGATGCAATATGGCTACACCTTC.